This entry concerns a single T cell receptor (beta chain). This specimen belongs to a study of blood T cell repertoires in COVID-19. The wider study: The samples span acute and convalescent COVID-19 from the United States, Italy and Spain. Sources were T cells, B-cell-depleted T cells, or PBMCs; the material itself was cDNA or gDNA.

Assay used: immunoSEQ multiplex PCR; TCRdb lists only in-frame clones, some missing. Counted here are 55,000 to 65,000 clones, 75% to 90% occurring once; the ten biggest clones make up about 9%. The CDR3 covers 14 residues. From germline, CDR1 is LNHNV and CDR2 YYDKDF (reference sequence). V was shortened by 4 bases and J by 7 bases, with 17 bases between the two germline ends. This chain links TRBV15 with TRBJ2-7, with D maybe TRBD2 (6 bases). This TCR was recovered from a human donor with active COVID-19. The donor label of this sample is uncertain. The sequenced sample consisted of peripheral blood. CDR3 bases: TGTGCCACCAGCAAACTCCCTTCTGGGGGGGAGCAGTACTTC. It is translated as CATSKLPSGGEQYF.